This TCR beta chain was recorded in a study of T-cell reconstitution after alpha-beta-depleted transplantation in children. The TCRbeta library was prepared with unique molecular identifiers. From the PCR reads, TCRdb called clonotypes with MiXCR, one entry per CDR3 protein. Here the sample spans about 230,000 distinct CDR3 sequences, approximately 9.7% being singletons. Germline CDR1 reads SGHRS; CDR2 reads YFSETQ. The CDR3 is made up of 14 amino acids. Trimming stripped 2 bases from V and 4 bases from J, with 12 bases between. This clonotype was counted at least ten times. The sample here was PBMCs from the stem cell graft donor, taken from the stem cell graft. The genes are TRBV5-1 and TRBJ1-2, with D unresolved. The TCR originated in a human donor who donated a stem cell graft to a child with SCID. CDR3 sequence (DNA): TGCGCCAGCAGCTTCGAACCGGGAAGCTATGGCTACACCTTC. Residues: CASSFEPGSYGYTF.